These 8 T cell receptor beta chains were sequenced from one sample in a study of response to subunit inactivated influenza vaccine. Using its own MiXCR run on the RT-PCR reads, TCRdb lists one record per CDR3 protein. In the table there are 700,000 to 800,000 distinct CDR3 sequences, roughly 20% of which are singletons. The material sequenced was PBMCs from blood, taken around 5 days after vaccination. All receptors derive from a man aged 45-65 years who received an inactivated influenza vaccine.

A few counts support this clonotype. This chain joins TRBV11-2 and TRBJ2-2; D remains unclear. Germline V gene lookup returns CDR1 SGHAT and CDR2 FQNNGV. V lost 0 bases to trimming and J lost 2 bases, with 10 bases between them. The CDR3 is 16 amino acids. CDR3 nucleotides: TGTGCCAGCAGCTTAGACCCGATAGGTAACACCGGGGAGCTGTTTTTT. Its translation is CASSLDPIGNTGELFF.

The chain links TRBV27 to TRBJ2-7; TRBD2 matches at 11 bases. Germline V gene lookup returns CDR1 MNHEY and CDR2 SMNVEV (reference sequence). The CDR3 has 15 amino acids. V shed 1 base and J 3 bases; nucleotides not matched to a gene: 2. The CDR3 sequence: CASSLLTSGNYEQYF. DNA for the CDR3: TGTGCCAGCAGTTTATTGACTAGCGGGAACTACGAGCAGTACTTC.

This sequence joins TRBV20-1 and TRBJ1-5; TRBD1 is a possible D gene (6 bases). This CDR3 contains 15 residues. The germline gives CDR1 DFQATT, CDR2 SNEGSKA (reference sequence). Trimming took off 6 bases at V and 0 bases at J, with 15 bases between the two ends. The CDR3 DNA reads as TGCAGTGCCCTTAGACAGGCCGATAGCAATCAGCCCCAGCATTTT. Translated: CSALRQADSNQPQHF.

CDR3 sequence (DNA): TGTGCCAGCAGGACTCGGTCACTAGCGGGAGTCACAGATACGCAGTATTTT. Protein: CASRTRSLAGVTDTQYF. The J gene is TRBJ2-3, the V gene TRBV6-4; 11 nucleotides agree with TRBD2. Germline CDR1 MRHNA, CDR2 SNTAGT. The CDR3 is 17 residues long. V lost 6 bases and J lost 2; bases outside the gene matches: 10.

This chain connects TRBV12-3 or TRBV12-4 to TRBJ2-7; 9 bases align to TRBD1. This CDR3 is built from 14 residues. Germline trimming cut 3 bases from V and 6 bases from J; bases unmatched to any gene: 6. In DNA, the CDR3 is TGTGCCAGCAGTTTCCGTCGGACAGGGGCCGAGCAGTACTTC. Its protein product is CASSFRRTGAEQYF.

This clonotype was found a few times. The chain carries TRBV3-1 and TRBJ2-1; tentative D call: TRBD2 (6 bases). V lost 0 bases to trimming and J lost 9 bases, with 9 bases between them. The CDR3 length is 13 residues. Germline V lookup: CDR1 LGHDT, CDR2 YNNKEL (reference sequence). Here the CDR3 DNA reads TGTGCCAGCAGCCAAGATGGGGGGAGTGAGCAGTTCTTC. Amino acids: CASSQDGGSEQFF.

The chain carries TRBV29-1 and TRBJ1-2; a weak D match, TRBD1 (6 bases). The CDR3 covers 16 residues. With 7 bases removed from V and 0 bases from J, the gap between germline ends came to 21 bases. CDR1 is SQVTM, CDR2 ANQGSEA, per germline. This CDR3 reads CSARLQGFQANYGYTF. In DNA form, the CDR3 reads TGCAGCGCTCGATTGCAGGGGTTCCAGGCTAACTATGGCTACACCTTC.

This rearrangement joins TRBV4-3 to TRBJ2-2, with D perhaps assigned TRBD1 or TRBD2 (5 bases each). V lost 4 bases and J 4 bases, leaving 16 bases between the germline ends. The CDR3 extends over 16 amino acids. Per germline, CDR1 LGHNA and CDR2 YSLEER. The chain's CDR3 is CASSRTYFRVTGELFF. The CDR3 nucleotides are TGCGCCAGCAGCCGGACTTACTTCAGGGTCACCGGGGAGCTGTTTTTT.